The subject of this entry is one T cell receptor (beta chain). Its antigen is not known. This CDR3 has 15 residues. The germline V gene has CDR1 SGHDN and CDR2 FVKESK. V was trimmed by 2 bases and J by 1 base, leaving 6 bases between them. This record belongs to a study of T cell responses to AZD1222 COVID-19 vaccine. Study outcomes and limitations: Donors were mostly white British, more females; clonal diversity possibly underestimated. Reports say nearly half of spike-specific TCRs go after unmutated variant regions.

Here immunoSEQ multiplex PCR was the method, and the copy in TCRdb shows in-frame clones only, minus some. The top ten clones hold around 6% of a sample with about 130,000 clones, about 90% of them seen once. The sequence was obtained from an adult in good health. This specimen consisted of peripheral blood, obtained on day 0 of AZD1222 vaccination. The V call is TRBV14, the J call TRBJ2-6; no reliable D call. As DNA, the CDR3 is TGTGCCAGCAGCCAATCTAGTTCTGGGGCCAACGTCCTGACTTTC. This translates into CASSQSSSGANVLTF.